The 27 T cell receptor beta chains below all came from one sample that was sequenced in a study of CD8 T cells in Susac syndrome. Random hexamers served to reverse transcribe roughly 0.45 to 1 ug RNA. TCRdb reprocessed the immunoSEQ multiplex PCR reads with MiXCR, giving one entry per CDR3 protein. The sample shows approximately 200,000 distinct CDR3 sequences, roughly 94% of them seen only once. Sequencing was done on a sample of CD4+ T cells from PBMCs. All receptors come from a human donor with multiple sclerosis.

CDR3 DNA: TGCGCCAGCAGTCCCGAGGGATTAATATCCTACGAGCAGTACTTC. It codes for CASSPEGLISYEQYF. The V gene is TRBV5-1, the J gene TRBJ2-7; D perhaps matches TRBD2 (5 bases). Germline lookup yields CDR1 SGHRS and CDR2 YFSETQ. This CDR3 is 15 amino acids long. Trimming took off 5 bases at V and 1 base at J, with 16 bases between the two ends.

The CDR3 DNA follows: TGCAGCGTTGAAGATCGTCGCCCCGGGGGCTACACCTTC. Protein product: CSVEDRRPGGYTF. The chain joins TRBV29-1 to TRBJ1-2; no definite D call. V lost 0 bases to trimming and J lost 8 bases, with 13 bases between them. The CDR3 sequence is 13 residues long. From germline, CDR1 is SQVTM and CDR2 ANQGSEA.

The V gene is TRBV30, the J gene TRBJ1-6; D is unclear. The germline V and J ends were trimmed by 5 bases and 12 bases, with 26 bases remaining between them. The CDR3 length is 16 residues. Germline V gene sequence: CDR1 GTSNPN, CDR2 SVGIG (reference sequence). The CDR3 region has the DNA TGTGCCTGGGGTCACCCTCCTCCTGGGTCGCGGGGACCCCTCCACTTT. Translated, it gives CAWGHPPPGSRGPLHF.

The chain joins TRBV30 to TRBJ1-2; 9 bases are shared with TRBD1. The CDR3 is made up of 12 amino acids. V trimming: 7 bases; J trimming: 2 bases; junction bases outside the gene matches: 2. Germline V lookup: CDR1 GTSNPN, CDR2 SVGIG (reference sequence). The CDR3 DNA reads TGTGCCTCGGGGACAGGGAACTATGGCTACACCTTC. Its protein product is CASGTGNYGYTF.

The chain couples TRBV9 to TRBJ2-7; 10 positions match TRBD1. Germline-derived CDR1 and CDR2 are SGDLS and YYNGEE. This CDR3 has 12 residues. The J segment lost 13 bases and the V segment lost 7 bases, leaving 11 bases of the junction unmatched. This chain's CDR3 is CASLRDRGLGYV. The CDR3 region has the DNA TGTGCCAGCCTGAGGGACAGGGGCTTGGGATACGTC.

This chain joins TRBV2 and TRBJ2-3; possibly TRBD2 for D (6 bases). This CDR3 comprises 12 residues. CDR1 and CDR2 from the germline V gene are SNHLY and FYNNEI. V lost 4 bases to trimming and J lost 8 bases, with 10 bases between them. Written as DNA, the CDR3 is TGTGCCAGCAGTGTACTAGCCGGTACGCAGTATTTT. Its protein product is CASSVLAGTQYF.

The chain joins TRBV6-5 to TRBJ1-2, with D perhaps TRBD1 (5 bases). There are 14 residues in the CDR3. Trimming shortened V by 6 bases and J by 0 bases, and 11 bases separated the two germline ends. Germline lookup yields CDR1 MNHEY and CDR2 SVGAGI. The CDR3 spells CASSRDRANYGYTF. CDR3 nucleotide sequence: TGTGCCAGCAGCCGCGACAGAGCTAACTATGGCTACACCTTC.

V is TRBV20-1 and J is TRBJ2-1, with D possibly TRBD1 on 5 matching bases. The CDR3 covers 12 residues. The ends were cut back, 3 bases at V and 10 bases at J, with 13 bases in the middle. Germline assignment: CDR1 DFQATT and CDR2 SNEGSKA (reference sequence). This chain's CDR3 is CSASFQGNEQFF. The CDR3 region has the DNA TGCAGTGCTAGTTTTCAGGGAAACGAGCAGTTCTTC.

The chain links TRBV29-1 to TRBJ2-3, with D perhaps TRBD1 or TRBD2 (7 bases each). Germline V gene sequence: CDR1 SQVTM, CDR2 ANQGSEA. The CDR3 runs to 14 residues. The ends were cut back, 4 bases at V and 5 bases at J, with 16 bases in the middle. CDR3 sequence reads: CSVVRTGEGDTQYF. The DNA of the CDR3 is TGCAGCGTTGTTCGAACAGGGGAGGGAGATACGCAGTATTTT.

CDR3 bases: TGCAGTGCCGCAGATACGCAGTATTTT. It yields the protein CSAADTQYF. This chain uses TRBV20-1 with TRBJ2-3, with no clear D. The CDR3 is 9 amino acids. Germline CDR1 DFQATT, CDR2 SNEGSKA (reference sequence). Trimming took off 6 bases at V and 4 bases at J, with 2 bases between the two ends.

This clonotype was seen a single time. The chain carries TRBV25-1 and TRBJ1-1; D gene uncertain. In germline, CDR1 is MGHDK, CDR2 SYGVNS. The V gene lost 8 bases and the J gene lost 3 bases, with 13 bases spanning the gap. The CDR3 sequence is 13 residues long. This CDR3 reads CASRGRSHTEAFF. The CDR3 DNA reads TGTGCCAGCCGAGGACGGTCCCACACTGAAGCTTTCTTT. The whole variable domain, filled in from reference TRBV25-1 and TRBJ1-1, reads EADIYQTPRYLVIGTGKKITLECSQTMGHDKMYWYQQDPGMELHLIHYSYGVNSTEKGDLSSESTVSRIRTEHFPLTLESARPSHTSQYLCASRGRSHTEAFFGQGTRLTVV.

This clonotype was picked up one time. V and J are TRBV30 and TRBJ2-5; 8 bases map to TRBD2. The CDR3 extends over 14 amino acids. The V and J ends lost 2 bases and 5 bases, in that order; junction bases with no gene match: 7. The germline CDR1 and CDR2 sequences are GTSNPN and SVGIG (reference sequence). In DNA, the CDR3 is TGTGCCTGGAGTTCGAGCGGGGGCGGGGAGACCCAGTACTTC. Residues: CAWSSSGGGETQYF.

The rearrangement joins TRBV30 to TRBJ2-1; TRBD1 might be the D (5 bases). Germline CDR1 and CDR2: GTSNPN and SVGIG (reference sequence). V was pared by 5 bases and J by 0 bases, with 5 bases between. The CDR3 sequence is 12 residues long. Written as DNA, the CDR3 is TGTGCCTGGGACAGCTCCTACAATGAGCAGTTCTTC. Translated: CAWDSSYNEQFF. Looking up the rest from reference TRBV30 and TRBJ2-1 gives the full variable domain: SQTIHQWPATLVQPVGSPLSLECTVEGTSNPNLYWYRQAAGRGLQLLFYSVGIGQISSEVPQNLSASRPQDRQFILSSKKLLLSDSGFYLCAWDSSYNEQFFGPGTRLTVL.

V and J are TRBV29-1 and TRBJ2-5; TRBD2 agrees at 11 bases. The CDR3 totals 14 residues. V was pared by 3 bases and J by 5 bases, with 5 bases of the junction left unmatched. Germline lookup yields CDR1 SQVTM and CDR2 ANQGSEA. CDR3 sequence reads: CSVDSGGALETQYF. The CDR3 DNA is TGCAGCGTTGATAGCGGGGGGGCCCTGGAGACCCAGTACTTC.

The chain employs TRBV29-1 and TRBJ1-1, with 7 bases lining up with TRBD1. With V trimmed by 6 bases and J by 11 bases, 9 bases remained unmatched. This CDR3 is built from 11 residues. Germline CDR1 reads SQVTM; CDR2 reads ANQGSEA. CDR3 nucleotide sequence: TGCAGCGTCGGGACAGCCCGAGAGGCTTTCTTT. Translated, it gives CSVGTAREAFF.

The rearrangement links TRBV29-1 to TRBJ1-1; D remains ambiguous. In germline, CDR1 is SQVTM, CDR2 ANQGSEA. The CDR3 length is 12 residues. Trimming pared 6 bases from V and 4 bases from J, leaving 12 bases between. The CDR3 region is CSVADGFTEAFF. The CDR3 coding sequence is TGCAGCGTGGCCGACGGATTCACTGAAGCTTTCTTT. The entire variable domain, with the rest obtained from reference TRBV29-1 and TRBJ1-1, is as follows: SAVISQKPSRDICQRGTSLTIQCQVDSQVTMMFWYRQQPGQSLTLIATANQGSEATYESGFVIDKFPISRPNLTFSTLTVSNMSPEDSSIYLCSVADGFTEAFFGQGTRLTVV.

This sequence joins TRBV9 and TRBJ1-1, with TRBD1 identical over 8 bases. Trimming cost V 5 bases and J 2 bases; bases outside gene matches: 11. Germline values: CDR1 SGDLS, CDR2 YYNGEE. This CDR3 has 16 amino acids. The CDR3 sequence is CASSPNSGQGNTEAFF. Written as DNA, the CDR3 is TGTGCCAGCAGTCCGAATAGTGGACAGGGAAACACTGAAGCTTTCTTT.

The chain has TRBV19 and TRBJ1-2, with 10 bases aligning to TRBD1. V dropped 1 base and J dropped 0; count of bases not matched to a gene: 14. Germline-derived CDR1 and CDR2 are LNHDA and SQIVND (reference sequence). The CDR3 is 20 amino acids. DNA for the CDR3: TGTGCCAGTAGTATAGCCAACCCCACTGGGACAGGGGCGGCTAACTATGGCTACACCTTC. This gives the protein CASSIANPTGTGAANYGYTF.

The rearrangement links TRBV12-3 or TRBV12-4 to TRBJ2-1; unclear D gene. This CDR3 is built from 15 residues. V was trimmed by 6 bases and J by 5 bases, leaving 17 bases between them. In nucleotides, the CDR3 is TGTGCCAGCAGCTCGGAAGGTGGGTTCCACAATGAGCAGTTCTTC. Translating gives CASSSEGGFHNEQFF.

The chain carries TRBV6-5 and TRBJ1-2; a possible D gene is TRBD1 (5 bases). Trimming cost V 7 bases and J 13 bases, with 25 bases left between them. CDR1 and CDR2 from the germline V gene are MNHEY and SVGAGI. This CDR3 has 14 residues. The CDR3 here is CASTPTGGVEGGTF. For the CDR3, the DNA is TGTGCCAGCACACCAACCGGGGGAGTCGAGGGTGGCACCTTC.

This rearrangement joins TRBV3-1 to TRBJ2-2, with TRBD1 as a possible D gene (5 bases). The CDR3 extends over 16 amino acids. Trimming stripped 2 bases from V and 1 base from J, with 11 bases between. CDR1 LGHDT and CDR2 YNNKEL come from the germline V gene (reference sequence). CDR3 residues: CASSQITGVNTGELFF. Written as DNA, the CDR3 is TGTGCCAGCAGCCAAATAACAGGAGTGAACACCGGGGAGCTGTTTTTT.

The V call is TRBV3-1, the J call TRBJ1-1; 9 nucleotides align to TRBD1. Germline V gene lookup returns CDR1 LGHDT and CDR2 YNNKEL (reference sequence). Unmatched junction bases numbered 12, after V lost 4 bases and J lost 6 bases. The CDR3 runs 16 residues. The CDR3 DNA reads TGTGCCAGCAGCCTTGGGGGGACAGGGTCAGGGGCTGAAGCTTTCTTT. Translated: CASSLGGTGSGAEAFF.

V usage is TRBV29-1 and J usage is TRBJ2-5; TRBD2 matches at 7 bases. V dropped 7 bases and J dropped 5; count of bases not matched to a gene: 7. The germline gives CDR1 SQVTM, CDR2 ANQGSEA. The CDR3 extends over 12 amino acids. CDR3 DNA sequence: TGCAGCGCCGGGGAGGGTCACGAGACCCAGTACTTC. Translating it yields CSAGEGHETQYF.

This sequence joins TRBV3-1 and TRBJ1-1; no reliable D call. In germline, CDR1 is LGHDT, CDR2 YNNKEL (reference sequence). V was trimmed by 0 bases and J by 1 base, leaving 6 bases between them. The CDR3 has 14 amino acids. The CDR3 sequence is CASSQDGWNTEAFF. The CDR3 region has the DNA TGTGCCAGCAGCCAAGATGGGTGGAACACTGAAGCTTTCTTT.

V usage is TRBV30 and J usage is TRBJ1-2, with a possible D match to TRBD1 (6 bases). Per germline, CDR1 GTSNPN and CDR2 SVGIG (reference sequence). The CDR3 has 13 amino acids. The CDR3 here is CAYRADSFYGYTF. The CDR3 nucleotides are TGTGCATACAGGGCAGATTCGTTCTATGGCTACACCTTC.

Note on this clonotype: Because the CDR3 is missing its conserved closing phenylalanine or tryptophan, this is likely a read error. The chain uses TRBV3-1 and TRBJ1-6, with D maybe TRBD1 (5 bases). Trimming left V 0 bases short and J 15 bases short, with 15 bases between. Germline CDR1 is LGHDT and CDR2 is YNNKEL (reference sequence). The CDR3 is 14 amino acids. CDR3 sequence: CASSQDRVGRGLHL. In DNA form, the CDR3 reads TGTGCCAGCAGCCAAGACAGGGTCGGAAGGGGCCTCCACCTT.

The rearrangement links TRBV2 to TRBJ1-5, with D uncertain. The germline gives CDR1 SNHLY, CDR2 FYNNEI. This CDR3 is 13 amino acids long. V was pared by 6 bases and J by 3 bases, with 9 bases between. CDR3 in amino acids: CASRSTLNQPQHF. The CDR3 DNA reads TGTGCCAGCAGGTCCACCCTCAATCAGCCCCAGCATTTT.